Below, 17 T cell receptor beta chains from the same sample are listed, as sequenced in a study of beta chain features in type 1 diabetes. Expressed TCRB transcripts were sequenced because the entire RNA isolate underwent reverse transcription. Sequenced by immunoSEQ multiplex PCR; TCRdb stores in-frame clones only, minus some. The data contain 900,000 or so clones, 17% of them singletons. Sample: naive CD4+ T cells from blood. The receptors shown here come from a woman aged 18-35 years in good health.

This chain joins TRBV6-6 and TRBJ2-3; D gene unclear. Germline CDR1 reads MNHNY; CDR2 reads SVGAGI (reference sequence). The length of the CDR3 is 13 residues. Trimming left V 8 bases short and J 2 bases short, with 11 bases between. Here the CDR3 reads CASQVRDTDTQYF. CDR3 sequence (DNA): TGTGCCAGCCAAGTCAGAGACACAGATACGCAGTATTTT.

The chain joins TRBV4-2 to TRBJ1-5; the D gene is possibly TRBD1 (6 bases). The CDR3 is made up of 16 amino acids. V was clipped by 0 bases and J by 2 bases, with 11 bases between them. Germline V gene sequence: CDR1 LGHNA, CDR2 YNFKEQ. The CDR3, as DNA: TGTGCCAGCAGCCAAGACCTTTCAGGGGGCAATCAGCCCCAGCATTTT. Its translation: CASSQDLSGGNQPQHF.

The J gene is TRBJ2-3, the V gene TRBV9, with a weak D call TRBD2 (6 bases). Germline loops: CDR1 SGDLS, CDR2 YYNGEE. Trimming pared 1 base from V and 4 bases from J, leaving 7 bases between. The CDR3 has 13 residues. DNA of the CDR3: TGTGCCAGCAGCGTATGGGGGGCAGATACGCAGTATTTT. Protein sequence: CASSVWGADTQYF.

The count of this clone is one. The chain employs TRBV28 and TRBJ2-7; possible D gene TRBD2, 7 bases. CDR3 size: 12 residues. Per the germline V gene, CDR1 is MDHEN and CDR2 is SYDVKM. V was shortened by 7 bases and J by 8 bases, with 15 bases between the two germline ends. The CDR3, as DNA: TGTGCCAGCAATACTAACGGGGGGCAGCAGTACTTC. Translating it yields CASNTNGGQQYF.

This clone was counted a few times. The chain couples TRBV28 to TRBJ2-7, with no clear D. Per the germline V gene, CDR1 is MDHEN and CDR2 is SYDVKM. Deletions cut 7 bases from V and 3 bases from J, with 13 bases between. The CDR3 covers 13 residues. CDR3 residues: CASTSTKNYEQYF. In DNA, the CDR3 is TGTGCCAGCACCAGTACCAAAAACTACGAGCAGTACTTC.

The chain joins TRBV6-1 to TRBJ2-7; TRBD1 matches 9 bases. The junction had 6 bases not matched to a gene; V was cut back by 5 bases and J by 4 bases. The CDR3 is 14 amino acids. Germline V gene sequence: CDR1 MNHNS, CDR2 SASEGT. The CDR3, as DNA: TGTGCCAGCAGTCGGGACAGGGTTCTGTACGAGCAGTACTTC. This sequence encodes CASSRDRVLYEQYF.

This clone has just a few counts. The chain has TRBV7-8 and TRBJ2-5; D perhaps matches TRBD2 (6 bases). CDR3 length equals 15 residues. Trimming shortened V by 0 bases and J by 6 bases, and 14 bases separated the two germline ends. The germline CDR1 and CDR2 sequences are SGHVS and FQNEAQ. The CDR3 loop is CASSLARLVGKTQYF. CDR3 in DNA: TGTGCCAGCAGCTTAGCGCGACTAGTGGGAAAGACCCAGTACTTC.

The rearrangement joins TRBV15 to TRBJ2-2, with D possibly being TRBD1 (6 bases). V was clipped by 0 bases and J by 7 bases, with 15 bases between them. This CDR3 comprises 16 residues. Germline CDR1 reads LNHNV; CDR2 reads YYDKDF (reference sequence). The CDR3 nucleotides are TGTGCCACCAGCAGAGATCGGAACAGGGCGAACGGGGAGCTGTTTTTT. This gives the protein CATSRDRNRANGELFF.

This chain's CDR3 is CASSQDSASRFFQETQYF. CDR3 DNA sequence: TGTGCCAGCAGCCAAGATTCAGCTAGCAGATTCTTCCAAGAGACCCAGTACTTC. The V call is TRBV4-2, the J call TRBJ2-5; the D gene is possibly TRBD2 (5 bases). CDR3 length: 18 residues. Trimming cost V 0 bases and J 1 base, with 18 bases left between them. Germline CDR1 is LGHNA and CDR2 is YNFKEQ.

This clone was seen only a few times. CDR3: CASGWGGANEKLFF. As DNA, the CDR3 is TGTGCCAGCGGCTGGGGGGGCGCAAATGAAAAACTGTTTTTT. The rearrangement uses TRBV6-6 and TRBJ1-4, with TRBD1 as a possible D gene (6 bases). This CDR3 has 14 amino acids. Trimming left V 8 bases short and J 5 bases short, with 15 bases between. Germline CDR1 reads MNHNY; CDR2 reads SVGAGI (reference sequence).

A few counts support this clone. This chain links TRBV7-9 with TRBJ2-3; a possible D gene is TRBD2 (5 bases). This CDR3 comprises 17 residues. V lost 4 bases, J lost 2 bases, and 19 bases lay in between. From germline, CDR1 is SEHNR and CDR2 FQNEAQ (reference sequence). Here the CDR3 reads CASSSPAGWRFTDTQYF. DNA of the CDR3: TGTGCCAGCAGCTCCCCGGCGGGTTGGAGGTTCACAGATACGCAGTATTTT.

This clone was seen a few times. CDR3 nucleotide sequence: TGCGCCAGCGCCTACACGGGGAATACGTACACAGATACGCAGTATTTT. Its protein is CASAYTGNTYTDTQYF. This chain links TRBV5-1 with TRBJ2-3, with D maybe TRBD2 (5 bases). Trimming shortened V by 7 bases and J by 2 bases, and 20 bases separated the two germline ends. The CDR3 loop spans 16 amino acids. The germline CDR1 and CDR2 sequences are SGHRS and YFSETQ.

The CDR3 DNA follows: TGTGCCAGCAGCTTAAGTGGTGGAGACACTGAAGCTTTCTTT. As protein: CASSLSGGDTEAFF. This sequence joins TRBV7-2 and TRBJ1-1; no firm D call. Germline assignment: CDR1 SGHTA and CDR2 FQGNSA. V was shortened by 2 bases and J by 3 bases, with 10 bases between the two germline ends. The CDR3 spans 14 residues.

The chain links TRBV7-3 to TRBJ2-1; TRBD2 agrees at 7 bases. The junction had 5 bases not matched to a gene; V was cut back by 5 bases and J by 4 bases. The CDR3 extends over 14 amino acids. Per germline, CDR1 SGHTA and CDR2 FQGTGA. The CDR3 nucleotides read TGTGCCAGCAGCCCAGGACTAGGTTACAATGAGCAGTTCTTC. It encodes CASSPGLGYNEQFF.

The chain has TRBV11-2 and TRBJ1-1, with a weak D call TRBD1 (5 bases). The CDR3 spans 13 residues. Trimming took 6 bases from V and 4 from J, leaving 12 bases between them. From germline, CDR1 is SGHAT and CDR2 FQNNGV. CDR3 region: CASSKQGGTEAFF. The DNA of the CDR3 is TGTGCCAGCAGTAAGCAGGGTGGCACTGAAGCTTTCTTT.

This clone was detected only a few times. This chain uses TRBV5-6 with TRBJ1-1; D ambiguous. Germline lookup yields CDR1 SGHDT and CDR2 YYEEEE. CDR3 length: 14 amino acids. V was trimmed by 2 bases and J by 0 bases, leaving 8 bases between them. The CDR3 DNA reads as TGTGCCAGCAGCTTTACGGGTTTGAACACTGAAGCTTTCTTT. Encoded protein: CASSFTGLNTEAFF. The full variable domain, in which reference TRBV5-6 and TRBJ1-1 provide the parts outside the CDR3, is DAGVTQSPTHLIKTRGQQVTLRCSPKSGHDTVSWYQQALGQGPQFIFQYYEEEERQRGNFPDRFSGHQFPNYSSELNVNALLLGDSALYLCASSFTGLNTEAFFGQGTRLTVV.

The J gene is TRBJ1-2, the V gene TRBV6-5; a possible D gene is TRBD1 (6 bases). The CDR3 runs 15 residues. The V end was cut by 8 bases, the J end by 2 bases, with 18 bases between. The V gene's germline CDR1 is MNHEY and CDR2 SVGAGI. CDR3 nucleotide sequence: TGTGCCAGCTCCAGAGTACAGGGAATAAACTATGGCTACACCTTC. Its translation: CASSRVQGINYGYTF.